The clone carrying this TCR beta chain came up many times. The antigen is not known. This sample is drawn from a study of T cell repertoires in cytomegalovirus infection. Study summary: Both CMV infection and a matching HLA type were indicated by public TCR beta signatures. Notes on the study in general: Clonotype analysis showed dominance of the ex vivo response by HLA-C-restricted CMV-specific TCR beta clonotypes.

TCRdb ran MiXCR on the reads and lists one entry per CDR3 protein. The data show under 350,000 distinct CDR3 sequences, roughly 9.5% seen once. Trimming at V came to 0 bases and at J to 7 bases, leaving 8 bases not matched to a gene. The germline V gene encodes CDR1 ENHRY and CDR2 SYGVKD. The CDR3 totals 18 residues. Material for sequencing was PBMCs. The chain links TRBV10-3 to TRBJ2-1, with 14 bases lining up with TRBD2. The source of this sequence is a human donor in good health (CMV status not recorded). Some clones in this sample may be carry-over from other donors' samples. The CDR3 DNA sequence: TGTGCCATCAGTGAGTCCTTAGGACTAGCGGGGGGAAGAAATGAGCAGTTCTTC. Protein product: CAISESLGLAGGRNEQFF.